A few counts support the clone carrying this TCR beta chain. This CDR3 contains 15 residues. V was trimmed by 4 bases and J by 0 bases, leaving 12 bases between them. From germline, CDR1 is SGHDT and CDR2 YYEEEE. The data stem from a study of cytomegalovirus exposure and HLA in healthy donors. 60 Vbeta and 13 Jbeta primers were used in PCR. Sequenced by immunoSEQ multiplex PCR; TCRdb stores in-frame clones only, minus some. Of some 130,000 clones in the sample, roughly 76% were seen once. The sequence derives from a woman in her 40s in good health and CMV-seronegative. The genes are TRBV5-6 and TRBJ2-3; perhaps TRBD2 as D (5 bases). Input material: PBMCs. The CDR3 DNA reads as TGTGCCAGCAGCCCAAGCGGATCTAGCACAGATACGCAGTATTTT. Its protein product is CASSPSGSSTDTQYF.